This TCR beta chain emerged from a study of T cells in Graves' hyperthyroidism and ophthalmopathy. Across the whole study: Peripheral blood sampling occurred at initial diagnosis, before any treatment.

The PBMCs were taken from over 9.5 ml of fresh peripheral blood. The CDR3 is 17 amino acids. The V end was cut by 0 bases, the J end by 4 bases, with 16 bases between. The germline V gene has CDR1 SGHTA and CDR2 FQGNSA. Researchers amplified the TCR beta CDR3 regions from RNA transcripts. HTBI primers were the set used in a first-round RT-PCR of the TCR CDR3. TCRdb recomputed calls from the multiplex PCR reads with MiXCR, one row per CDR3 protein. The table includes around 800,000 distinct CDR3 sequences, about 38% detected once. On this clonotype itself: Its antigen is not known.

Whole-study findings and limits: Most expanded thyroid clonotypes above 0.001 recurred in blood.

Source material: blood. V is TRBV7-2 and J is TRBJ1-3, with TRBD1 as a possible D gene (5 bases). This TCR was recovered from a man between 18 and 35 years old with Graves' hyperthyroidism. CDR3 sequence: CASSLAVRGYGGNTIYF. CDR3 in DNA: TGTGCCAGCAGCTTAGCCGTTAGGGGATACGGAGGAAACACCATATATTTT.